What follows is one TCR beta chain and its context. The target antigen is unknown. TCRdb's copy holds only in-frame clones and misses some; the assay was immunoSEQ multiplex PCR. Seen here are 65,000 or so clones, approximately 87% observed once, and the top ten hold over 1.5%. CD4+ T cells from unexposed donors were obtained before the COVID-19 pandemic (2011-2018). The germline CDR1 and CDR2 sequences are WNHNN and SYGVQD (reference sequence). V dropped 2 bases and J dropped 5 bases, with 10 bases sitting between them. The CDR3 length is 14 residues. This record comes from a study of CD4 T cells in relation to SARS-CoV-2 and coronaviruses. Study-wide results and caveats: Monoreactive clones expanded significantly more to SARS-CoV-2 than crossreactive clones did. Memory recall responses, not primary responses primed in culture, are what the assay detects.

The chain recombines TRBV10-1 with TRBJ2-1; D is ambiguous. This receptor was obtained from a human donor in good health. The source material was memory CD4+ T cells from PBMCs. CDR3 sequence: CASSEMARNNEQFF. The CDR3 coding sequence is TGCGCCAGCAGTGAGATGGCGCGGAACAATGAGCAGTTCTTC.